The TCR beta chain under discussion was sequenced for a study of blood T cell repertoires in COVID-19. Background on the study: Whether acute or convalescent, the COVID-19 samples came from the United States, Italy and Spain.

In the original processing: Estimation of nucleated cell counts was performed using reference gene primer amplification. The assay was immunoSEQ multiplex PCR, and TCRdb's table has in-frame clones only and misses some. Clonal size and the V and J genes are those of that table, whereas D and trimming came from the DNA. The sample records some 160,000 clones, approximately 83% being singletons. This clone appeared a single time. The sequence was collected from an elderly woman with acute or convalescent COVID-19. Sample: peripheral blood.

CDR3: CASSQSRRQAPSQFF. DNA of the CDR3: TGCGCCAGCAGTCAATCGAGGCGACAGGCTCCATCGCAGTTCTTC. This chain links TRBV23-1 with TRBJ2-1, with D tentatively TRBD1 (6 bases). TRBV23-1 is known as an ORF, though its function is uncertain. The CDR3 runs to 15 residues. V dropped 0 bases and J dropped 12 bases, with 18 bases sitting between them.